The rows below give T cell receptor beta chains drawn from one sample of a study of technical replicates of blood from a few donors. The protocol was immunoSEQ multiplex PCR, while the TCRdb copy is restricted to in-frame clones and leaves out a portion. The sample has tens of thousands of clones, approximately 97% seen once. The sample consisted of T cells isolated from PBMCs. Every receptor here comes from a human donor in good health. Both conserved end residues are part of each CDR3. The D gene is left open where the match is weak. Clone size is not always given. Where it is, it says once, few, many or a class for expanded clones.

j_call: TRBJ2-1; clone_size: .; v_call: TRBV29-1; d_call: TRBD1; cdr3_nt: TGCAGCGTTGGACAGGGGATGGCCTATTACAATGAGCAGTTCTTC; cdr3_aa: CSVGQGMAYYNEQFF
j_call: TRBJ2-3; clone_size: .; v_call: TRBV11-3; d_call: .; cdr3_nt: TGTGCCAGCAGCCCCGGGGAGTCCCCAGATACGCAGTATTTT; cdr3_aa: CASSPGESPDTQYF
j_call: TRBJ1-5; clone_size: .; v_call: TRBV19; d_call: .; cdr3_nt: TGTGCCAGTAGTATAGAGGGTCTGGGGGGGGGACAGCCCCAGCATTTT; cdr3_aa: CASSIEGLGGGQPQHF
j_call: TRBJ2-7; clone_size: .; v_call: TRBV6-5; d_call: .; cdr3_nt: TGTGCCAGCCAGGGTACCTACGAGCAGTACTTC; cdr3_aa: CASQGTYEQYF
j_call: TRBJ2-3; clone_size: .; v_call: TRBV19; d_call: .; cdr3_nt: TGTGCCAGTAGTCGCCCTCCGGGCCACAGGGTTGATACGCAGTATTTT; cdr3_aa: CASSRPPGHRVDTQYF
j_call: TRBJ1-4; clone_size: .; v_call: TRBV28; d_call: TRBD1; cdr3_nt: TGTGCCAGCACCCTCCTGGACAGGGGATCCGAAAAACTGTTTTTT; cdr3_aa: CASTLLDRGSEKLFF
j_call: TRBJ1-4; clone_size: .; v_call: TRBV4-1; d_call: TRBD1; cdr3_nt: TGCGCCAGCAGCCGGACAGGGGGGGAAAAACTGTTTTTT; cdr3_aa: CASSRTGGEKLFF
j_call: TRBJ2-3; clone_size: .; v_call: TRBV5-1; d_call: TRBD2; cdr3_nt: TGCGCCAGCAGCCCTTTAGCGGGAAATACAGATACGCAGTATTTT; cdr3_aa: CASSPLAGNTDTQYF
j_call: TRBJ1-1; clone_size: once; v_call: TRBV27; d_call: .; cdr3_nt: TGTGCCAGCGGGCGCCGATCCCCTTCCTTGAACACTGAAGCTTTCTTT; cdr3_aa: CASGRRSPSLNTEAFF
j_call: TRBJ2-2; clone_size: .; v_call: TRBV11-3; d_call: TRBD1; cdr3_nt: TGTGCCAGCAGCTACCCGAACAGGGGGCAAAACACCGGGGAGCTGTTTTTT; cdr3_aa: CASSYPNRGQNTGELFF
j_call: TRBJ1-5; clone_size: .; v_call: TRBV6-1; d_call: .; cdr3_nt: TGTGCCAGCAGTGAAGAGCTTCAGCCCCAGCATTTT; cdr3_aa: CASSEELQPQHF
j_call: TRBJ2-2; clone_size: once; v_call: TRBV13; d_call: .; cdr3_nt: TGTGCCAGCAGCTTGGGGCAGGGGTGGAACGGGGAGCTGTTTTTT; cdr3_aa: CASSLGQGWNGELFF
j_call: TRBJ2-1; clone_size: .; v_call: TRBV5-1; d_call: .; cdr3_nt: TGCGCCAGCAGCTTGAATCCGGGGGGCCAGACCTATGAGCAGTTCTTC; cdr3_aa: CASSLNPGGQTYEQFF
j_call: TRBJ1-4; clone_size: .; v_call: TRBV7-9; d_call: TRBD1; cdr3_nt: TGTGCCAGCAGCGATAAGACAGGGAAACTGTTTTTT; cdr3_aa: CASSDKTGKLFF
j_call: TRBJ2-1; clone_size: .; v_call: TRBV9; d_call: .; cdr3_nt: TGTGCCAGCAGCCTCGGAGGACTACCCGCCAATGAGCAGTTCTTC; cdr3_aa: CASSLGGLPANEQFF
j_call: TRBJ1-4; clone_size: .; v_call: TRBV9; d_call: .; cdr3_nt: TGTGCCAGCAGCGTCGGACTAACGAAGGAAAAACTGTTTTTT; cdr3_aa: CASSVGLTKEKLFF
j_call: TRBJ1-2; clone_size: .; v_call: TRBV4-2; d_call: .; cdr3_nt: TGTGCCAGCAGCCCAGCGAGGGCGCAAATGGGTGGCTACACCTTC; cdr3_aa: CASSPARAQMGGYTF
j_call: TRBJ2-1; clone_size: .; v_call: TRBV2; d_call: TRBD2; cdr3_nt: TGTGCCAGCAGCCCCGGGACTAGCGGTTACAATGAGCAGTTCTTC; cdr3_aa: CASSPGTSGYNEQFF
j_call: TRBJ1-5; clone_size: .; v_call: TRBV6-5; d_call: TRBD1; cdr3_nt: TGTGCCAGCAGGCAGGGGGATAGCAATCAGCCCCAGCATTTT; cdr3_aa: CASRQGDSNQPQHF
j_call: TRBJ2-2; clone_size: .; v_call: TRBV10-1; d_call: .; cdr3_nt: TGCGCCAGCAGCGGGAGAGACACCGGGGAGCTGTTTTTT; cdr3_aa: CASSGRDTGELFF
j_call: TRBJ1-5; clone_size: .; v_call: TRBV27; d_call: TRBD1; cdr3_nt: TGTGCCAGCAGGGAAAAGATGGACAGGGGAAACAATCAGCCCCAGCATTTT; cdr3_aa: CASREKMDRGNNQPQHF
j_call: TRBJ1-1; clone_size: .; v_call: TRBV5-8; d_call: .; cdr3_nt: TGTGCCAGCAGCCTCGTCTCCCTACGGAGGACTGAAGCTTTCTTT; cdr3_aa: CASSLVSLRRTEAFF
j_call: TRBJ2-7; clone_size: .; v_call: TRBV7-9; d_call: TRBD1; cdr3_nt: TGTGCCAGCAGCCTAACCGGGACAGAGACCTACGAGCAGTACTTC; cdr3_aa: CASSLTGTETYEQYF
j_call: TRBJ1-1; clone_size: .; v_call: TRBV28; d_call: .; cdr3_nt: TGTGCCAGCAGTTTACCACAGTCCTACGGCACTGAAGCTTTCTTT; cdr3_aa: CASSLPQSYGTEAFF
j_call: TRBJ2-5; clone_size: .; v_call: TRBV11-2; d_call: .; cdr3_nt: TGTGCCAGCAGCCTCCAATATGCGGCTGGGGGCGAAGAGACCCAGTACTTC; cdr3_aa: CASSLQYAAGGEETQYF
j_call: TRBJ2-3; clone_size: .; v_call: TRBV5-1; d_call: .; cdr3_nt: TGCGCCAGCAGCTCGGATGGACAGGGAGGGTGGGATACGCAGTATTTT; cdr3_aa: CASSSDGQGGWDTQYF
j_call: TRBJ1-6; clone_size: .; v_call: TRBV9; d_call: TRBD1; cdr3_nt: TGTGCCAGCAGCGCCCCAGGGGGAAAAATTGCCTCACCCCTCCACTTT; cdr3_aa: CASSAPGGKIASPLHF
j_call: TRBJ2-7; clone_size: .; v_call: TRBV25-1; d_call: .; cdr3_nt: TGTGCCAGCAGTGAATTCGAGGCAGGGATCGAGCAGTACTTC; cdr3_aa: CASSEFEAGIEQYF
j_call: TRBJ1-2; clone_size: .; v_call: TRBV4-1; d_call: TRBD1; cdr3_nt: TGCGCCAGCAGCCAAGGGCTACAGGGGGCGGTAAGCTATGGCTACACCTTC; cdr3_aa: CASSQGLQGAVSYGYTF
j_call: TRBJ1-5; clone_size: .; v_call: TRBV4-1; d_call: TRBD1; cdr3_nt: TGCGCCAGCAGCCACCGAACCGGGACAGGGGGCAATCAGCCCCAGCATTTT; cdr3_aa: CASSHRTGTGGNQPQHF
j_call: TRBJ1-4; clone_size: .; v_call: TRBV21-1; d_call: .; cdr3_nt: TGTGCCAGCAGCAAAGTGGAGGACAGGGTAAATGAAAAACTGTTTTTT; cdr3_aa: CASSKVEDRVNEKLFF
j_call: TRBJ1-4; clone_size: .; v_call: TRBV5-1; d_call: TRBD1; cdr3_nt: TGCGCCAGCAGCATCTGGGGGACAGGGGACGAAAAACTGTTTTTT; cdr3_aa: CASSIWGTGDEKLFF
j_call: TRBJ2-6; clone_size: once; v_call: TRBV5-4; d_call: TRBD1; cdr3_nt: TGTGCCAGCAGGGCCGGGACAGGAGGGGCCAACGTCCTGACTTTC; cdr3_aa: CASRAGTGGANVLTF
j_call: TRBJ1-1; clone_size: .; v_call: TRBV19; d_call: .; cdr3_nt: TGTGCCAGCCGCAGGGGTCGAACTGAAGCTTTCTTT; cdr3_aa: CASRRGRTEAFF
j_call: TRBJ1-4; clone_size: .; v_call: TRBV7-9; d_call: .; cdr3_nt: TGTGCCAGCAGCTTCCCAGAGGGTACTAATGAAAAACTGTTTTTT; cdr3_aa: CASSFPEGTNEKLFF
j_call: TRBJ2-7; clone_size: .; v_call: TRBV5-5; d_call: TRBD1; cdr3_nt: TGTGCCAGCGGTATAGCGGGACAGGGGTACGAGCAGTACTTC; cdr3_aa: CASGIAGQGYEQYF
j_call: TRBJ1-5; clone_size: .; v_call: TRBV2; d_call: TRBD1; cdr3_nt: TGTGCCAGCAGGGCCCATAGGGGGCAAGGCAATCAGCCCCAGCATTTT; cdr3_aa: CASRAHRGQGNQPQHF
j_call: TRBJ2-5; clone_size: once; v_call: TRBV18; d_call: .; cdr3_nt: TGTGCCAGCTCATTCCAAGCAGAGACCCAGTACTTC; cdr3_aa: CASSFQAETQYF
j_call: TRBJ2-7; clone_size: .; v_call: TRBV7-3; d_call: .; cdr3_nt: TGTGCCAGCAGCTTATTAGGGGGGGCCTCTTCCGAGCAGTACTTC; cdr3_aa: CASSLLGGASSEQYF
j_call: TRBJ2-1; clone_size: .; v_call: TRBV6-1; d_call: TRBD2; cdr3_nt: TGTGCCAGCAGTGAAGTAAGCGGGAAATACAATGAGCAGTTCTTC; cdr3_aa: CASSEVSGKYNEQFF
j_call: TRBJ2-5; clone_size: .; v_call: TRBV11-3; d_call: .; cdr3_nt: TGTGCCAGCAGCAAGAGGACAAGCGAGACCCAGTACTTC; cdr3_aa: CASSKRTSETQYF
j_call: TRBJ2-1; clone_size: .; v_call: TRBV11-2; d_call: .; cdr3_nt: TGTGCCAGCAGCTTAGACGCGGGTTCCAATGAGCAGTTCTTC; cdr3_aa: CASSLDAGSNEQFF
j_call: TRBJ2-1; clone_size: .; v_call: TRBV5-1; d_call: TRBD2; cdr3_nt: TGCGCCAGCAGCCCCGCGGGATTAGCGGGAGGGTACAATGAGCAGTTCTTC; cdr3_aa: CASSPAGLAGGYNEQFF
j_call: TRBJ1-5; clone_size: .; v_call: TRBV7-8; d_call: TRBD1; cdr3_nt: TGTGCCAGCAGCGGGACAGGTTTCGCCAATCAGCCCCAGCATTTT; cdr3_aa: CASSGTGFANQPQHF
j_call: TRBJ2-2; clone_size: .; v_call: TRBV5-6; d_call: TRBD1; cdr3_nt: TGTGCCAGCAGCGTAACCACAGGGGTGGGGGAGCTGTTTTTT; cdr3_aa: CASSVTTGVGELFF
j_call: TRBJ1-1; clone_size: .; v_call: TRBV28; d_call: .; cdr3_nt: TGTGCCAGCAGTTTCCGGTTGTCGACTGAAGCTTTCTTT; cdr3_aa: CASSFRLSTEAFF
j_call: TRBJ2-7; clone_size: .; v_call: TRBV4-1; d_call: .; cdr3_nt: TGCGCCAGCAGCCAACAATCGGGACTGGGCTACGAGCAGTACTTC; cdr3_aa: CASSQQSGLGYEQYF
j_call: TRBJ1-2; clone_size: .; v_call: TRBV27; d_call: TRBD1; cdr3_nt: TGTGCCAGCATGGGGACAGGGGAACGTGGCTACACCTTC; cdr3_aa: CASMGTGERGYTF
j_call: TRBJ2-7; clone_size: .; v_call: TRBV20-1; d_call: .; cdr3_nt: TGCAGTGCTAGAGACAGTCACGAGCAGTACTTC; cdr3_aa: CSARDSHEQYF
j_call: TRBJ1-1; clone_size: .; v_call: TRBV11-3; d_call: .; cdr3_nt: TGTGCCAGCAGCTTTAGCGGCAGGGTAAACGTCATGAACACTGAAGCTTTCTTT; cdr3_aa: CASSFSGRVNVMNTEAFF
j_call: TRBJ2-7; clone_size: .; v_call: TRBV5-1; d_call: .; cdr3_nt: TGCGCCAGCAGCCGGGACTCCGGAGGCGAGCAGTACTTC; cdr3_aa: CASSRDSGGEQYF
j_call: TRBJ1-5; clone_size: .; v_call: TRBV6-1; d_call: TRBD1; cdr3_nt: TGTGCCAGCAGTGATTTATTGACAGGGGGCAATCAGCCCCAGCATTTT; cdr3_aa: CASSDLLTGGNQPQHF
j_call: TRBJ2-7; clone_size: .; v_call: TRBV6-1; d_call: TRBD1; cdr3_nt: TGTGCCAGTATTTACCGGACAGGGGGTTCCTACGAGCAGTACTTC; cdr3_aa: CASIYRTGGSYEQYF
j_call: TRBJ1-2; clone_size: .; v_call: TRBV5-4; d_call: .; cdr3_nt: TGTGCCAGCCTAAGAGAGACGGACAAGCTGGGGTATGGCTACACCTTC; cdr3_aa: CASLRETDKLGYGYTF
j_call: TRBJ2-3; clone_size: once; v_call: TRBV2; d_call: .; cdr3_nt: TGTGCCAGTTTGACTAGACCCATTGCATCAGATACGCAGTATTTT; cdr3_aa: CASLTRPIASDTQYF
j_call: TRBJ2-3; clone_size: .; v_call: TRBV2; d_call: TRBD1; cdr3_nt: TGTGCCAGCCCTTCCGGACAGGGGTTTCCTACAGATACGCAGTATTTT; cdr3_aa: CASPSGQGFPTDTQYF